The text below deals with one TCR beta chain. No antigen is known for it. The sample originates from a study of graft-versus-host responses after intestinal transplantation. CDR1 is MNHNS, CDR2 SASEGT, per germline. Trimming cost V 4 bases and J 4 bases; bases outside gene matches: 4. CDR3 length: 16 residues. Study-level points and caveats: In recipient marrow, GvH clones were found, and some appeared first in ileum or blood. Early after transplant, HvG declines were associated with peak levels of circulating GvH clones.

The assay was immunoSEQ multiplex PCR, and TCRdb's table has in-frame clones only and misses some. The data show tens of thousands of clones, about 92% seen once. The sequences come from PBMCs, collected 98 days after intestinal transplantation. The TCR originated in a human patient who received an intestinal transplant, so some T cells may come from the graft donor. The gene calls are TRBV6-1 and TRBJ2-2, with 12 bases fitting TRBD2. CDR3 protein: CASSGLAGVTTGELFF. The CDR3 coding sequence is TGTGCCAGCAGTGGACTAGCGGGAGTAACCACCGGGGAGCTGTTTTTT.